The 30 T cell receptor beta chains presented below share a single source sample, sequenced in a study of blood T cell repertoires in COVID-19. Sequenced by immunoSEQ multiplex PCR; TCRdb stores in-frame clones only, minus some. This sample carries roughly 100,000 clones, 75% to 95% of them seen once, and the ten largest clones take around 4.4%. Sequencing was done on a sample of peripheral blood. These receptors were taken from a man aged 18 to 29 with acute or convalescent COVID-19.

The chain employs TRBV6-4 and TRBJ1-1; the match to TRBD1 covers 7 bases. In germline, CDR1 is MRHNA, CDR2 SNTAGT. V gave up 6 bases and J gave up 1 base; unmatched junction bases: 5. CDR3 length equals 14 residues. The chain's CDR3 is CASSHRQGNTEAFF. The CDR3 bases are TGTGCCAGCAGCCATAGACAGGGGAACACTGAAGCTTTCTTT.

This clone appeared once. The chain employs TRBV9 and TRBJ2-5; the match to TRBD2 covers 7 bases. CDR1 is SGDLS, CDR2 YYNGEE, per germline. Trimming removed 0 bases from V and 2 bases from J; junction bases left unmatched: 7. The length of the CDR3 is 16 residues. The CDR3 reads CASSVDGEGNQETQYF. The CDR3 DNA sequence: TGTGCCAGCAGCGTAGACGGGGAGGGGAATCAAGAGACCCAGTACTTC.

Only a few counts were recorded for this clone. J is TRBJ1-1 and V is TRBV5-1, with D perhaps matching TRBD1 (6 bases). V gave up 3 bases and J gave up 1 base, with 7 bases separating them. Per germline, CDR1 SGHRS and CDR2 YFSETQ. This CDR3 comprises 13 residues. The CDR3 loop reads CASSSGQNTEAFF. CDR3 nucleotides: TGCGCCAGCAGCTCGGGACAGAACACTGAAGCTTTCTTT.

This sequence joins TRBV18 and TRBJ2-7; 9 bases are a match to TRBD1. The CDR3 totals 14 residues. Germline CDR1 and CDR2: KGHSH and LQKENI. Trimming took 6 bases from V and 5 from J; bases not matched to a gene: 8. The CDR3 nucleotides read TGTGCCAGCTCCCGACAGGGGGGGGAGGACGAGCAGTACTTC. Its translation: CASSRQGGEDEQYF.

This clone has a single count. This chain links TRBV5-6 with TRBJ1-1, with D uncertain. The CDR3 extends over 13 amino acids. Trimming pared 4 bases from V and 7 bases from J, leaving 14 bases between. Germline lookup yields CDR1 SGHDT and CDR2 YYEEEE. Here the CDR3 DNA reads TGTGCCAGCAGCCGGCAGGTCGGAATTGAAGCTTTCTTT. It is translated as CASSRQVGIEAFF.

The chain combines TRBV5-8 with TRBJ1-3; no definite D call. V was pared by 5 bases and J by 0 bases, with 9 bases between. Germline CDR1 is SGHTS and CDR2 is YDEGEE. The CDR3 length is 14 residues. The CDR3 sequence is CASSFGSSGNTIYF. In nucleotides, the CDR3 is TGTGCCAGCAGTTTTGGCAGCTCTGGAAACACCATATATTTT.

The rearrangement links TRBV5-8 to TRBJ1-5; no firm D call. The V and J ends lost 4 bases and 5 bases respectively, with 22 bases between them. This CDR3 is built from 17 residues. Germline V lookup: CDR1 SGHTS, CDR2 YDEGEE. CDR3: CASSPWGGPVMDQPQHF. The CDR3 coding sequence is TGTGCCAGCAGCCCTTGGGGAGGGCCCGTAATGGATCAGCCCCAGCATTTT.

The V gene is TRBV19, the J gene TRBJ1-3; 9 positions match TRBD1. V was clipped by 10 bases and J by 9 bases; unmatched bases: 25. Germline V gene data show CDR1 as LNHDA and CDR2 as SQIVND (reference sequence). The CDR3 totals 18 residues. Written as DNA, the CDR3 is TGTGCCATCCATTTTCCGGGACAGGGAGGGTCTGCACCTTGCACCATATATTTT. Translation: CAIHFPGQGGSAPCTIYF.

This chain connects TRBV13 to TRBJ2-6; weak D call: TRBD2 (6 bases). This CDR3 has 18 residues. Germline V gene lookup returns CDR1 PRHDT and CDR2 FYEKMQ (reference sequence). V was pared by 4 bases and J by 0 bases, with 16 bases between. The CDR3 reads CASSSWGDLNSGANVLTF. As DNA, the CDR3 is TGTGCCAGCAGCTCTTGGGGGGACCTTAACTCTGGGGCCAACGTCCTGACTTTC. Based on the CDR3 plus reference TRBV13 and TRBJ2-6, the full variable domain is AAGVIQSPRHLIKEKRETATLKCYPIPRHDTVYWYQQGPGQDPQFLISFYEKMQSDKGSIPDRFSAQQFSDYHSELNMSSLELGDSALYFCASSSWGDLNSGANVLTFGAGSRLTVL.

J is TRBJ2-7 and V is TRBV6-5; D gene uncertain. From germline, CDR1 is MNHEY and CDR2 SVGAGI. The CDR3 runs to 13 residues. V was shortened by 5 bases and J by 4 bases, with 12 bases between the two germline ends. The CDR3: CASSHSRSYEQYF. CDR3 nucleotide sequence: TGTGCCAGCAGTCACAGTAGATCGTACGAGCAGTACTTC.

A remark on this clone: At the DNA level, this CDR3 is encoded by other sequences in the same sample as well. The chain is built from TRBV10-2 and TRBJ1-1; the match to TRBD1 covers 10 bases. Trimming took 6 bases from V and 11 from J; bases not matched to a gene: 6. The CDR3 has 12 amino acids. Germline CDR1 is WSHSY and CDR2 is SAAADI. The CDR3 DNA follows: TGCGCCAGCAGCGACAGGGGGCCAGAGGCTTTCTTT. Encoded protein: CASSDRGPEAFF.

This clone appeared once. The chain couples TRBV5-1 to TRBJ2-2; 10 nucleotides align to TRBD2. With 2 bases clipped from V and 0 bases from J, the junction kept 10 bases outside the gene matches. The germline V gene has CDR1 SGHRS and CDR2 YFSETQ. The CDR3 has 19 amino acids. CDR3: CASSLLPGSGGTNTGELFF. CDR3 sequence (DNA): TGCGCCAGCAGCTTACTGCCGGGTAGCGGGGGGACGAACACCGGGGAGCTGTTTTTT.

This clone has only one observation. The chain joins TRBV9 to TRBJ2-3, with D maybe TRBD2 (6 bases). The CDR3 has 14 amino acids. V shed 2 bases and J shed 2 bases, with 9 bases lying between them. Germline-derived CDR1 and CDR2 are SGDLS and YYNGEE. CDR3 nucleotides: TGTGCCAGCAGCGTGGCGGGGATCACAGATACGCAGTATTTT. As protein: CASSVAGITDTQYF.

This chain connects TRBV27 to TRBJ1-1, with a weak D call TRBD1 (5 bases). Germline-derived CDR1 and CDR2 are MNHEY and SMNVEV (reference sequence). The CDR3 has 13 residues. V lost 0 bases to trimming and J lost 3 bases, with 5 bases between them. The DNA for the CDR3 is TGTGCCAGCAGTTTATCCAGGGACACTGAAGCTTTCTTT. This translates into CASSLSRDTEAFF.

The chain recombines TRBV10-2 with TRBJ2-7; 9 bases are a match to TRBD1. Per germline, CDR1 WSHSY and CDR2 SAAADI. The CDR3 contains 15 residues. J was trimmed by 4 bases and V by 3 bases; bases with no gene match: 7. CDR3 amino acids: CASSDPPGTGYEQYF. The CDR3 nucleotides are TGCGCCAGCAGTGACCCCCCGGGGACAGGGTACGAGCAGTACTTC.

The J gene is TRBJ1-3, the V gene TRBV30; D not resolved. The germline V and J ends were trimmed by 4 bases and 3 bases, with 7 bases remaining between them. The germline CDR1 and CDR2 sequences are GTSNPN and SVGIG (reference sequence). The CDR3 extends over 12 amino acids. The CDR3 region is CAWTGFGNTIYF. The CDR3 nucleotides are TGTGCCTGGACAGGTTTTGGAAACACCATATATTTT.

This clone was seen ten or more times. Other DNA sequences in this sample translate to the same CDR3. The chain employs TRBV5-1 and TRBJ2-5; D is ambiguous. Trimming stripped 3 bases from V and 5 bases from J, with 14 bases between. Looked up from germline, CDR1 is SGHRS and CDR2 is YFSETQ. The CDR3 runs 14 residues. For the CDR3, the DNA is TGCGCCAGCAGCTCAGGTCTCTCCCGCGAGACCCAGTACTTC. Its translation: CASSSGLSRETQYF.

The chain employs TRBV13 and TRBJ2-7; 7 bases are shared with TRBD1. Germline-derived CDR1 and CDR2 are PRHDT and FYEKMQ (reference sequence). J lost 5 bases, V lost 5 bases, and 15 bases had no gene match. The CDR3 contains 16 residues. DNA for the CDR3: TGTGCCAGCAGCCAGAGTCAGGGACAGAACTACAACGAGCAGTACTTC. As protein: CASSQSQGQNYNEQYF.

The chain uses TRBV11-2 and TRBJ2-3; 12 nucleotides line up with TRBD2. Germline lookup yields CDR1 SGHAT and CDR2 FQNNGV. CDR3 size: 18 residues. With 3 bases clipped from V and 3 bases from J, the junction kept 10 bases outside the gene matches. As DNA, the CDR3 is TGTGCCAGCAGCTTCACCTGGACTAGCGGGGTTGGTACAGATACGCAGTATTTT. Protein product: CASSFTWTSGVGTDTQYF.

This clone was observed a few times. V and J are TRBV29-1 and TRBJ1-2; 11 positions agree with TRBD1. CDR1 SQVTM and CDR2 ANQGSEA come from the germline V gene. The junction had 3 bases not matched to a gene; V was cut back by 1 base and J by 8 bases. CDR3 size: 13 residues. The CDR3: CSVEGGTGGGYTF. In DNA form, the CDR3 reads TGCAGCGTTGAAGGTGGGACAGGGGGAGGCTACACCTTC.

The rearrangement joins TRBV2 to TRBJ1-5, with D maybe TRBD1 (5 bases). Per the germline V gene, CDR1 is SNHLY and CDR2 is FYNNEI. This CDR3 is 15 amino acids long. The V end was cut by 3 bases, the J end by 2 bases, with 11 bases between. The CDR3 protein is CASSDRVRGNQPQHF. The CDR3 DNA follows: TGTGCCAGCAGTGACAGGGTTCGGGGCAATCAGCCCCAGCATTTT.

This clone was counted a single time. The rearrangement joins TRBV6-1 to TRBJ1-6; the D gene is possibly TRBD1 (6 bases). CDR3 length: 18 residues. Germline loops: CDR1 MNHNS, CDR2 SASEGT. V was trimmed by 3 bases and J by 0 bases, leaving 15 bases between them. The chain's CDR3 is CASSDGVGGSSYNSPLHF. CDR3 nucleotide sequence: TGTGCCAGCAGTGATGGGGTAGGGGGTAGCTCCTATAATTCACCCCTCCACTTT.

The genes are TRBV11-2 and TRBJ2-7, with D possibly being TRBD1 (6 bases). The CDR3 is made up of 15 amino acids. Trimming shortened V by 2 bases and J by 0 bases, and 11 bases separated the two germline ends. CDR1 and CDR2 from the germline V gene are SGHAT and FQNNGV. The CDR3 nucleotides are TGTGCCAGCAGCTTAAGGCAGGGGCCCTCCTACGAGCAGTACTTC. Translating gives CASSLRQGPSYEQYF.

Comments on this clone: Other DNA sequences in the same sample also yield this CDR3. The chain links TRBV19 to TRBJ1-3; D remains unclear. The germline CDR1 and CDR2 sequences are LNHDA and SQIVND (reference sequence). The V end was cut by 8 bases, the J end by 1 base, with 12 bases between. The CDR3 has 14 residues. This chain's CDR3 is CASSPGGSGNTIYF. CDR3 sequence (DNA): TGTGCCAGTTCCCCAGGCGGGTCTGGAAACACCATATATTTT.

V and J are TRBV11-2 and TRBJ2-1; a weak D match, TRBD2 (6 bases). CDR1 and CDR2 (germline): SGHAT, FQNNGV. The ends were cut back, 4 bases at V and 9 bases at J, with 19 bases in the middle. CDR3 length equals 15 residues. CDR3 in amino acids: CASSSRLGLLGEQFF. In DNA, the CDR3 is TGTGCCAGCAGCTCCCGACTAGGACTACTAGGTGAGCAGTTCTTC.

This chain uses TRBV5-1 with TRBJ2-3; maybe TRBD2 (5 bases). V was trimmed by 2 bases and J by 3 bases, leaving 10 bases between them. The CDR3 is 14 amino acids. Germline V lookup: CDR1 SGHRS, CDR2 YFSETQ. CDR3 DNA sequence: TGCGCCAGCAGCTTTAAGCGAGGGACAGATACGCAGTATTTT. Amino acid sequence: CASSFKRGTDTQYF.

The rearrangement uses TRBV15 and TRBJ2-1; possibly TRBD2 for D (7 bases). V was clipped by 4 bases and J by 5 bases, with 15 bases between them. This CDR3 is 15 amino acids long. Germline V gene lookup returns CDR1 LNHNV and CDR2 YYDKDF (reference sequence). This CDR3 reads CATSNEGGSHNEQFF. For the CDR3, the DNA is TGTGCCACCAGCAATGAGGGGGGGTCTCACAATGAGCAGTTCTTC.

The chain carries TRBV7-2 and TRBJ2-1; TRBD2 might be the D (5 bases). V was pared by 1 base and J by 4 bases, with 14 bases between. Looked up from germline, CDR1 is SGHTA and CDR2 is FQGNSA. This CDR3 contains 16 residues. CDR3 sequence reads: CASSLVGKWGYNEQFF. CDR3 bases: TGTGCCAGCAGCTTAGTCGGGAAATGGGGATACAATGAGCAGTTCTTC. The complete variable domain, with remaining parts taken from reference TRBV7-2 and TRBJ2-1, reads GAGVSQSPSNKVTEKGKDVELRCDPISGHTALYWYRQSLGQGLEFLIYFQGNSAPDKSGLPSDRFSAERTGGSVSTLTIQRTQQEDSAVYLCASSLVGKWGYNEQFFGPGTRLTVL.

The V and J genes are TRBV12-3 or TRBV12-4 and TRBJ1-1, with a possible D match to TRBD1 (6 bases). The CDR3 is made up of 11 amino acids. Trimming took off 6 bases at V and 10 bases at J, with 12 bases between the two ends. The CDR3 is CASSEGEGAFF. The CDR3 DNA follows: TGTGCCAGCAGCGAGGGGGAGGGAGCTTTCTTT.

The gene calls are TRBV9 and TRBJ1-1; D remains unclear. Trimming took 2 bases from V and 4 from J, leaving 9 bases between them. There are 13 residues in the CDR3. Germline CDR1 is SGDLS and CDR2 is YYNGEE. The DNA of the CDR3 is TGTGCCAGCAGCGTTAACAGCGGCACTGAAGCTTTCTTT. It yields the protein CASSVNSGTEAFF. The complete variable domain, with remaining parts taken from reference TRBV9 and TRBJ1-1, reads DSGVTQTPKHLITATGQRVTLRCSPRSGDLSVYWYQQSLDQGLQFLIQYYNGEERAKGNILERFSAQQFPDLHSELNLSSLELGDSALYFCASSVNSGTEAFFGQGTRLTVV.